The entry below describes one TCR beta chain. This record comes from a study of shared T cell receptors in the human thymus. Data came from immunoSEQ multiplex PCR; TCRdb stores just in-frame clones and leaves some out. This sample has a few hundred thousand clones, with 85% to 95% found just once. The germline V and J ends were trimmed by 7 bases and 7 bases, with 14 bases remaining between them. The V gene's germline CDR1 is MDHEN and CDR2 SYDVKM. This CDR3 has 14 amino acids. The sequencing sample was made of thymocytes. V gene TRBV28 combines with J gene TRBJ2-6; D is uncertain. The origin of this receptor is a human donor. The CDR3 is CASIIEREANVLTF. The CDR3 DNA is TGTGCCAGCATCATAGAGAGAGAAGCCAACGTCCTGACTTTC.